These 13 T cell receptor beta chains share one sample of origin, sequenced in a study of human T cells and chemical hapten exposure. TCRdb called the RACE reads again in MiXCR, with one record for every CDR3 protein. Counted here are tens of thousands of distinct CDR3 sequences, over 9.5% occurring once; the ten biggest clones make up less than 2.5%. Time point here: patch test 1, 2 weeks after DPC sensitization. Documented treatment: therapeutic diphenylcyclopropenone sensitization with weekly scalp DPC. The sequenced sample was whole blood, obtained in connection with sensitization to the hapten diphenylcyclopropenone (DPC). The receptors come from a man aged 35-49 years with alopecia areata. Some clones in this sample may be carry-over from other donors' samples.

J is TRBJ2-1 and V is TRBV30; TRBD2 matches 8 bases. CDR1 and CDR2 (germline): GTSNPN, SVGIG (reference sequence). This CDR3 has 13 residues. With 4 bases clipped from V and 9 bases from J, the junction kept 8 bases outside the gene matches. The CDR3 DNA sequence: TGTGCCTGGACCACGGGGGGGGGCGGTGAGCAGTTCTTC. Translated, it gives CAWTTGGGGEQFF.

The chain links TRBV30 to TRBJ1-2; D gene ambiguous. CDR3 length: 13 amino acids. Looked up from germline, CDR1 is GTSNPN and CDR2 is SVGIG (reference sequence). Trimming removed 7 bases at V and 7 bases at J, with 19 bases between. The chain's CDR3 is CASRGEGHSGYTF. DNA for the CDR3: TGTGCCTCCCGAGGAGAGGGCCACTCTGGCTACACCTTC.

This clonotype has a handful of counts. The chain carries TRBV7-9 and TRBJ1-1, with a possible D match to TRBD1 (5 bases). Germline V CDR1 and CDR2: SEHNR, FQNEAQ (reference sequence). This CDR3 region has 13 residues. V was cut by 1 base and J by 5 bases, with 8 bases left in between. CDR3 bases: TGTGCCAGCAGCTTAGACGGGGGGACTGAAGCTTTCTTT. It yields the protein CASSLDGGTEAFF. Full variable domain (rest looked up from reference TRBV7-9 and TRBJ1-1): DTGVSQNPRHKITKRGQNVTFRCDPISEHNRLYWYRQTLGQGPEFLTYFQNEAQLEKSRLLSDRFSAERPKGSFSTLEIQRTEQGDSAMYLCASSLDGGTEAFFGQGTRLTVV.

The chain carries TRBV7-8 and TRBJ2-7, with 10 bases fitting TRBD2. V shed 6 bases and J 2 bases; nucleotides not matched to a gene: 1. This CDR3 spans 13 amino acids. CDR1 is SGHVS and CDR2 is FQNEAQ in the germline V gene. CDR3 in amino acids: CASRLAGAYEQYV. In nucleotides, the CDR3 is TGTGCCAGCAGGCTAGCGGGGGCCTACGAGCAGTACGTC.

The chain uses TRBV6-5 and TRBJ2-1, with no clear D. V was pared by 5 bases and J by 8 bases, with 13 bases between. The CDR3 sequence is 13 residues long. Germline values: CDR1 MNHEY, CDR2 SVGAGI. DNA for the CDR3: TGTGCCAGCAGTGCTACCGTAGGCCATGAGCAGTTCTTC. Amino acid sequence: CASSATVGHEQFF.

This clonotype has a count of ten or more. CDR3 amino acids: CASSYDGETEAFF. The CDR3 DNA follows: TGTGCCAGCAGTTACGACGGAGAAACTGAAGCTTTCTTT. The rearrangement uses TRBV6-5 and TRBJ1-1, with no clear D. The CDR3 extends over 13 amino acids. Germline V CDR1 and CDR2: MNHEY, SVGAGI. V was trimmed by 2 bases and J by 5 bases, leaving 9 bases between them.

V gene TRBV14 combines with J gene TRBJ1-3; tentatively, D is TRBD1 (5 bases). Germline V gene sequence: CDR1 SGHDN, CDR2 FVKESK. V was clipped by 4 bases and J by 0 bases, with 10 bases between them. This CDR3 is 15 amino acids long. This chain's CDR3 is CASSRNTGSGNTIYF. The CDR3 DNA reads TGTGCCAGCAGCCGGAACACAGGCTCTGGAAACACCATATATTTT.

The V gene is TRBV18, the J gene TRBJ1-5; the match to TRBD1 covers 10 bases. Germline values: CDR1 KGHSH, CDR2 LQKENI. The CDR3 length is 16 residues. Trimming cost V 4 bases and J 7 bases; bases outside gene matches: 10. The CDR3 sequence: CASSHGTGARGQPQHF. The CDR3 nucleotides read TGTGCCAGCTCACACGGGACAGGGGCGCGGGGGCAGCCCCAGCATTTT.

This chain connects TRBV5-1 to TRBJ2-4; D gene uncertain. The V and J ends lost 3 bases and 0 bases respectively, with 4 bases between them. Germline lookup yields CDR1 SGHRS and CDR2 YFSETQ. The CDR3 extends over 13 amino acids. CDR3 sequence (DNA): TGCGCCAGCAGCTCGGTAGCCAAAAACATTCAGTACTTC. Translating it yields CASSSVAKNIQYF.

The table lists this clonotype with a few counts. V and J are TRBV12-3 or TRBV12-4 and TRBJ2-2; TRBD2 aligns across 16 bases. Losses at the gene ends were 10 bases for V and 0 bases for J; bases not matched to a gene: 5. This CDR3 spans 17 amino acids. CDR3 DNA: TGTGCCACCTCGGGACTAGCGGGAGGGCCGAACACCGGGGAGCTGTTTTTT. Translated: CATSGLAGGPNTGELFF.

This clonotype was counted many times. CDR3 loop: CATSRAGANYGYTF. In DNA, the CDR3 is TGTGCCACCAGCAGAGCAGGGGCTAACTATGGCTACACCTTC. This sequence joins TRBV15 and TRBJ1-2, with a weak D call TRBD1 (6 bases). Germline loops: CDR1 LNHNV, CDR2 YYDKDF (reference sequence). V lost 1 base to trimming and J lost 0 bases, with 6 bases between them. The CDR3 runs to 14 residues.

The table lists this clonotype with many counts. The chain recombines TRBV29-1 with TRBJ2-2; D call uncertain. The V gene's germline CDR1 is SQVTM and CDR2 ANQGSEA. With 6 bases removed from V and 6 bases from J, the gap between germline ends came to 11 bases. The CDR3 runs to 12 residues. The CDR3 is CSVVMGAGELFF. CDR3 nucleotide sequence: TGCAGCGTCGTTATGGGCGCCGGGGAGCTGTTTTTT.

This clonotype came up a few times. V is TRBV5-5 and J is TRBJ1-5; 8 positions match TRBD1. This CDR3 contains 15 residues. V shed 4 bases and J 5 bases; nucleotides not matched to a gene: 8. Germline values: CDR1 SGHKS, CDR2 YYEKEE (reference sequence). The CDR3 region has the DNA TGTGCCAGCAGCCCCTACCTGGGACAGGATCAGCCCCAGCATTTT. Encoded protein: CASSPYLGQDQPQHF.